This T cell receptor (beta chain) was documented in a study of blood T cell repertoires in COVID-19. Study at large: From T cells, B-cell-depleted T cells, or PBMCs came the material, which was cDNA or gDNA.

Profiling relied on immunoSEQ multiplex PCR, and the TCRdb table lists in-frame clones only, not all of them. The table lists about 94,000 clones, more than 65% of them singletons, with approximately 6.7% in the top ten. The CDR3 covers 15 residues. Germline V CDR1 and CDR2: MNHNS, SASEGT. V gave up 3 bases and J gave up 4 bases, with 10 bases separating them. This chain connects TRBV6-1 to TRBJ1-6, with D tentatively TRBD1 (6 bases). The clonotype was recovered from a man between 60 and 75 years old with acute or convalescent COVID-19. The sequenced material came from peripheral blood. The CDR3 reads CASSDRQGYNSPLHF. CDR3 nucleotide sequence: TGTGCCAGCAGTGACCGTCAGGGGTATAATTCACCCCTCCACTTT.